The next 3 T cell receptor beta chains were all read from a single sample in a study of radiation and T cells in renal cell carcinoma. The time point: blood 4 weeks post-SBRT, at nephrectomy. Treatment noted: 15 Gy SBRT to primary tumor, nephrectomy 4 weeks later. TCRdb's copy holds only in-frame clones and misses some; the assay was immunoSEQ multiplex PCR. In the table there are tens of thousands of clones, roughly 80% of which are singletons. This specimen consisted of blood, obtained from a patient whose treatment included radiotherapy and nephrectomy. Receptors originate from a man aged 50 or older with renal cell carcinoma.

This clone has more than one count but fewer than ten. The rearrangement uses TRBV6-4 and TRBJ2-1; 9 nucleotides match TRBD2. CDR1 is MRHNA and CDR2 is SNTAGT in the germline V gene. The CDR3 has 16 amino acids. Germline trimming cut 3 bases from V and 5 bases from J; bases unmatched to any gene: 8. CDR3 bases: TGTGCCAGCAGTGAGGGGGTCAGCGGGGGGAACAATGAGCAGTTCTTC. It encodes CASSEGVSGGNNEQFF.

J is TRBJ1-5 and V is TRBV18; maybe TRBD1 (6 bases). Germline lookup yields CDR1 KGHSH and CDR2 LQKENI. V lost 3 bases and J 0 bases, leaving 12 bases between the germline ends. CDR3 length: 16 amino acids. The CDR3, as DNA: TGTGCCAGCTCACCTATTGGGGGGCTTAGCAATCAGCCCCAGCATTTT. Protein: CASSPIGGLSNQPQHF.

V gene TRBV6-1 combines with J gene TRBJ2-7, with a tentative D call TRBD1 (7 bases). Trimming removed 6 bases from V and 7 bases from J, with 16 bases in between. The CDR3 has 13 residues. Germline-derived CDR1 and CDR2 are MNHNS and SASEGT. The CDR3 here is CASSKEGAREQYF. CDR3 nucleotides: TGTGCCAGCAGCAAGGAGGGGGCAAGGGAGCAGTACTTC.